This T cell receptor beta chain was recovered during a study of cytomegalovirus exposure and HLA in healthy donors (dated by TCRdb to about 2017). Regarding the research as a whole: According to an earlier analysis of around 600 of the donors, about 180 million T cells yielded 95 million to 140 million unique TCR beta sequences and approximately 300 Gb of sequence data. The study aimed to test whether signatures of past pathogen exposure could be identified by cataloging public T cell receptors. Donor age, sex, ethnicity and CMV serostatus were compiled alongside the repertoire data. To predict cytomegalovirus infection status, the study brought together high-throughput TCR immunosequencing, statistical association of individual TCRs with disease status, and machine learning. Because of strong linkage in the cohort, five DR-DQ haplotypes were treated as single units for association and clustering. Genome-wide SNP genotypes for about three fifths of the roughly 670 donors were used in a later genetic analysis, which treated that subset as a discovery cohort. An earlier analysis of around 640 of the donors used high-throughput TCR beta sequencing to judge whether each TCR beta V gene segment behaved as functional or pseudogenic. The later analysis used no new phenotypic data to find candidate immune exposures, relying instead on TCR beta sequences and their occurrence across donors. All discovery cohort repertoires had been generated on a single sequencing platform. On average, roughly 240,000 unique TCR beta nucleotide sequences were sequenced per donor among 398 genotyped donors of the cohort, with roughly 19% of those sequences being non-productive. In addition to the first cohort of around 670 subjects, a separate validation cohort of 120 different subjects was used. Typing coverage varied by locus: roughly 620-630 donors for A, B, C, DRB1 and DQB1; roughly 560 for DQA1; about 590 for DPA1; about 450 for DPB1. Of the roughly 390 genotyped donors, 75% to 85% were placed in the genetic ancestry cluster associated with self-reported Caucasian donors. Both class I and class II loci were covered by HLA typing, at four-digit resolution. To study patterns of TCR occurrence, a later analysis re-analyzed previously published TCR beta repertoires from 700 or so donors and added high-resolution HLA genotyping. The study profiled the T cell repertoires of 500 to 800 subjects by immunosequencing and related them to cytomegalovirus serostatus. Roughly 310 gigabases of sequencing data and roughly 90 million unique TCR sequences were included in an early release covering roughly 700 HLA-typed donors.

For this clone: The specificity of this receptor is unknown. One base away there is no much larger clone; base qualities are not given.

Libraries were prepared through the immunoSEQ multiplex PCR assay. For the multiplex PCR, a mixture combining 60 forward primers for TCR Vbeta segments and 13 reverse primers for TCR Jbeta segments was used. Amplification of the CDR3 region of rearranged TCR beta genes was performed with a multiplex PCR assay on genomic DNA. The Illumina HiSeq System was used to sequence the amplified TCR beta libraries as 87-base-pair reads. As for the original processing: In a later analysis, tens of millions of unique TCR beta chains were counted across the 690 or so repertoires, and approximately 11 million of these chains were shared by at least two donors. A nearest-neighbor algorithm error-corrected the raw reads and collapsed the reads into unique sequences, merging closely related sequences to remove PCR and sequencing errors. To assign V, D and J gene segments, CDR3 sequences were aligned to IMGT reference sequences. Each retained sequence needed at least a six-nucleotide match to both a V gene segment and a J gene segment. A rearrangement counted as productive if the CDR3 had no stop codons and remained in frame with V and J, and every other rearrangement counted as non-productive. CDR3 was defined according to IMGT convention as the region running from the second conserved V-encoded cysteine to the conserved J-encoded phenylalanine. The earlier analysis of about 560 of the donors excluded any sequence lacking an unambiguous match to a single V gene segment. In an earlier analysis of 450 to 750 of the donors, a V segment was called functional when productive rearrangements were above 56.7%, and segregating when the standard deviation between donors exceeded 5%. A statistical classification framework was developed to diagnose cytomegalovirus status using the catalog of TCR beta chain sequences. In a later analysis, TCR nucleotide sequences were compared against IMGT/GENE-DB human TR gene sequences so that V and J genes could be assigned. In a later analysis, CDR3 sequences and most-parsimonious VDJ recombination scenarios were assigned using the TCRdist pipeline. In a later analysis, each TCR beta chain was defined by its CDR3 amino acid sequence together with its V-gene family, and reads lacking a unique V-gene family were excluded. To address suspected cross-contamination and a sequencing artifact, a later analysis removed 550 to 750 highly shared, low-generation-probability nucleotide sequences. For each public chain, a later analysis derived a clonal expansion index from normalized ranks of inferred template counts within each repertoire. In a later analysis, generation probabilities were computed with a VDJ recombination model fitted to out-of-frame rearrangements, and the resulting probabilities were checked against IGoR. Hypergeometric tests were used in a later analysis to score TCR-TCR, TCR-HLA and TCR-CMV co-occurrence, with a repertoire-size bias correction applied to the TCR pairs. False discovery rates were estimated in a later analysis by permuting HLA or CMV assignments 20 times. In a later analysis, co-occurring TCRs were grouped with DBSCAN, and TCRdist sequence similarity was added when clustering was performed within HLA-allele-positive subsets. Repertoires with fewer than 30,000 or more than 120,000 public chains, plus five repertoires with anomalous nucleotide sharing, were excluded from co-occurrence clustering. TCRdb's version of the immuneACCESS table is confined to in-frame rearrangements and falls short of the full clone set. An unresolved V gene accounts for under half of the shortfall where checked; the remainder is of unknown origin. Clonal size and the V and J genes are those of that table, whereas D and trimming came from the DNA. This sample is represented by 74,000 or so clones; about 79% of them were singletons. 4.5% to 7% of the sample belongs to the ten largest clones.

Here is what the overall study found, with its caveats: Because HLA typing was missing for some donors at each locus, association tests included only the typed subset. A few of the identified cytomegalovirus-associated TCR beta chains were confirmed in vitro to be specific for cytomegalovirus antigens. In a later analysis, TCR association rates were found to vary across HLA loci, with the most associated TCRs seen for DRB1 alleles and the fewest for HLA-C alleles. In a later analysis, HLA-associated TCR beta chains were found to be more clonally expanded and to have lower generation probabilities than equally common non-associated chains. According to a later analysis, most CMV-associated TCR beta chains appeared to be HLA-restricted, and the HLA associations seemed to be driven largely by CMV exposure. While some public TCRs were present in many individuals, most TCR sequences turned up only very rarely across donors. Only TCR beta chains were sequenced in this cohort, and the absence of alpha or paired-chain data limited detectable features. Immune exposure information for the cohort was limited to CMV serostatus. An association between a missense DCLRE1C variant and V-gene and J-gene trimming of TCR beta chains was found in a later genetic analysis and replicated in an independent cohort. In a later genetic analysis, fewer N-insertions in productive TCRs were reported among donors in an Asian-associated ancestry cluster than the approximately 670-donor mean. The classifier was reported to diagnose cytomegalovirus status with high specificity and sensitivity in both the original and validation cohorts. At a false discovery rate of 0.05, a later analysis linked some 17,000 TCR beta sequences to specific HLA alleles. The 87-base-pair reads could not distinguish some IMGT-functional V segments, including TRBV6-2 and TRBV6-3, so those segments were excluded. A total of roughly 160 TCR beta chains were listed by the study as associated with cytomegalovirus. The earlier analysis of nearly 600 of the donors excluded approximately 15 rarely observed V segments, including chromosome 9 orphons, because counts were too low. It was suggested by the authors that the approach could potentially be generalized to other disease states and immunological phenotypes. Presence/absence analyses assumed roughly uniform sequencing depth across donors, an assumption that may not hold. A cluster of highly shared sequence variants was judged likely to be a technical artifact of the sequencing pipeline. A further reported finding was that TCR beta sequences accurately predicted the HLA-A and HLA-B alleles for most subjects in the first cohort. An earlier analysis of 587 of the donors showed that most TCR beta V segments appeared in productive rearrangements either about 87% or about 30% of the time, which broadly matched IMGT annotations. Correlated functional status among segregating V segments might be attributable to linkage disequilibrium, but an unknown experimental factor could not be ruled out. A later analysis reported that several top co-occurrence clusters appeared linked to parvovirus B19, influenza, CMV and Epstein-Barr virus. Strong co-occurrence of HLA alleles, especially DR and DQ, made assigning TCR associations to individual alleles difficult.

Per the germline V gene, SGHTS is the CDR1 and YDEGEE is the CDR2. Compared with germline, V lacks 3 bases and J lacks 5 bases; bases without a gene match: 9. The CDR3 has 15 amino acids, counting the end cysteine and phenylalanine. Only the CDR3 part of the read is kept: 45 bases, read in frame from the first base. In total, approximately 690 healthy bone marrow donors made up the cohort. All cohort members were sampled while nominally healthy, although unrecorded immune exposures were likely present. The donor was CMV seropositive and belonged to the group of a few hundred seropositive cohort members. Every donor gave a peripheral blood sample, and the peripheral blood mononuclear cells from that sample were used for TCR beta sequencing. The Qiagen DNeasy Blood Extraction Kit was used to extract genomic DNA from the blood cell samples.

The sample consisted of PBMCs. The receptor comes from a male donor in good health and CMV-seropositive. The rearrangement joined TRBV5-8 to TRBJ2-5, with TRBD2 matching 8 junction bases. The DNA is TGTGCCAGCAGCTCGGGGAGCGGGGGAGGTGAGACCCAGTACTTC. This encodes CASSSGSGGGETQYF.